Below, 11 T cell receptor beta chains from the same sample are listed, as sequenced in a study of blood T cell repertoires in COVID-19 (dated by TCRdb to about 2020). Library generation was performed with the immunoSEQ multiplex PCR assay. Held by TCRdb, this immuneACCESS table contains in-frame sequences only and omits some clones. Under half of the omission traces to an unresolved V gene where checked; the cause of the rest is unknown. The sample records roughly 64,000 clones, around 80% of which are singletons. The ten largest clones represent more than 13% of the sample. Specimen: peripheral blood. The receptor set was obtained from a man between 60 and 75 years old with COVID-19, enrolled during active disease.

The chain employs TRBV7-9 and TRBJ1-5; 9 bases line up with TRBD1. CDR3 length: 15 residues. Trimming took 5 bases from V and 5 from J; bases not matched to a gene: 7. Germline CDR1 SEHNR, CDR2 FQNEAQ (reference sequence). The CDR3 sequence: CASSRSGTGYQPQHF. The CDR3 coding sequence is TGTGCCAGCAGCCGGTCCGGGACAGGGTATCAGCCCCAGCATTTT.

The gene calls are TRBV7-5 and TRBJ1-5; TRBD1, the D gene given by the table, was not confirmed from the DNA. TRBV7-5 is recorded as a pseudogene. This CDR3 is built from 15 residues. This CDR3 is CVRSLVGQLNQPQHF. The DNA of the CDR3 is TGTGTCAGAAGCTTAGTAGGACAGCTAAATCAGCCCCAGCATTTT.

The chain carries TRBV5-5 and TRBJ2-4, with TRBD1 matching 11 bases. In germline, CDR1 is SGHKS, CDR2 YYEKEE (reference sequence). The trim removed 4 bases at V and 0 bases at J, leaving 6 bases unmatched. This CDR3 region has 17 residues. The CDR3 protein is CASSTGGTGGAKNIQYF. CDR3 in DNA: TGTGCCAGCAGCACCGGAGGGACAGGGGGAGCCAAAAACATTCAGTACTTC.

This clone appeared a single time. V gene TRBV25-1 combines with J gene TRBJ2-7; the D gene is possibly TRBD1 (6 bases). The V and J ends lost 4 bases and 0 bases respectively, with 16 bases between them. CDR1 MGHDK and CDR2 SYGVNS come from the germline V gene. This CDR3 contains 16 residues. CDR3 region: CASSAKPGTPSYEQYF. CDR3 DNA sequence: TGTGCCAGCAGTGCCAAACCCGGGACACCCTCCTACGAGCAGTACTTC.

The chain employs TRBV19 and TRBJ2-1, with 10 bases lining up with TRBD2. The CDR3 length is 16 residues. With V trimmed by 5 bases and J by 8 bases, 12 bases remained unmatched. Germline CDR1 is LNHDA and CDR2 is SQIVND (reference sequence). The CDR3 loop is CASSPFPLLAGDEQFF. CDR3 bases: TGTGCCAGTAGTCCCTTCCCGCTGCTAGCGGGAGATGAGCAGTTCTTC.

The chain carries TRBV10-3 and TRBJ2-7, with 12 bases lining up with TRBD1. CDR3 length: 15 amino acids. V dropped 6 bases and J dropped 5; count of bases not matched to a gene: 8. The germline CDR1 and CDR2 sequences are ENHRY and SYGVKD. This chain's CDR3 is CAIRAPGQGAHEQYF. CDR3 coding DNA: TGTGCCATCAGGGCGCCGGGACAGGGGGCCCACGAGCAGTACTTC.

This clone was recorded a few times. V is TRBV10-3 and J is TRBJ1-1; maybe TRBD1 (5 bases). In germline, CDR1 is ENHRY, CDR2 SYGVKD. V lost 6 bases, J lost 3 bases, and 11 bases lay in between. The CDR3 contains 13 residues. The CDR3 region has the DNA TGTGCCATCAGAGTCGCGGGGGACACTGAAGCTTTCTTT. Residues: CAIRVAGDTEAFF.

The J gene is TRBJ1-6, the V gene TRBV10-3; D is unresolved. Germline CDR1 is ENHRY and CDR2 is SYGVKD. CDR3 length: 13 amino acids. Trimming pared 4 bases from V and 7 bases from J, leaving 8 bases between. CDR3 sequence: CAISVNQNSPLHF. CDR3 in DNA: TGTGCCATCAGTGTCAACCAGAATTCACCCCTCCACTTT.

The chain recombines TRBV9 with TRBJ1-3; D gene uncertain. Germline values: CDR1 SGDLS, CDR2 YYNGEE. CDR3 length: 18 amino acids. With 0 bases removed from V and 0 bases from J, the gap between germline ends came to 16 bases. The CDR3 here is CASSVAGVGRHSGNTIYF. CDR3 coding DNA: TGTGCCAGCAGCGTAGCCGGGGTGGGCAGACACTCTGGAAACACCATATATTTT.

The J gene is TRBJ2-1, the V gene TRBV4-1; possible D gene TRBD2, 5 bases. This CDR3 spans 14 amino acids. Germline V gives CDR1 MGHRA, CDR2 YSYEKL. The germline V and J ends were trimmed by 1 base and 5 bases, with 9 bases remaining between them. The CDR3 region has the DNA TGCGCCAGCAGCCAAGCGGCGGGTAACAATGAGCAGTTCTTC. This encodes CASSQAAGNNEQFF.

A single count supports this clone. The gene calls are TRBV10-3 and TRBJ2-7; 16 positions match TRBD2. The CDR3 spans 18 residues. CDR1 is ENHRY and CDR2 is SYGVKD in the germline V gene. V dropped 3 bases and J dropped 5; count of bases not matched to a gene: 10. The CDR3 DNA sequence: TGTGCCATCAGTGATTCTAAGGGACTAGCGGGGGGGGAGCACGAGCAGTACTTC. Protein product: CAISDSKGLAGGEHEQYF.